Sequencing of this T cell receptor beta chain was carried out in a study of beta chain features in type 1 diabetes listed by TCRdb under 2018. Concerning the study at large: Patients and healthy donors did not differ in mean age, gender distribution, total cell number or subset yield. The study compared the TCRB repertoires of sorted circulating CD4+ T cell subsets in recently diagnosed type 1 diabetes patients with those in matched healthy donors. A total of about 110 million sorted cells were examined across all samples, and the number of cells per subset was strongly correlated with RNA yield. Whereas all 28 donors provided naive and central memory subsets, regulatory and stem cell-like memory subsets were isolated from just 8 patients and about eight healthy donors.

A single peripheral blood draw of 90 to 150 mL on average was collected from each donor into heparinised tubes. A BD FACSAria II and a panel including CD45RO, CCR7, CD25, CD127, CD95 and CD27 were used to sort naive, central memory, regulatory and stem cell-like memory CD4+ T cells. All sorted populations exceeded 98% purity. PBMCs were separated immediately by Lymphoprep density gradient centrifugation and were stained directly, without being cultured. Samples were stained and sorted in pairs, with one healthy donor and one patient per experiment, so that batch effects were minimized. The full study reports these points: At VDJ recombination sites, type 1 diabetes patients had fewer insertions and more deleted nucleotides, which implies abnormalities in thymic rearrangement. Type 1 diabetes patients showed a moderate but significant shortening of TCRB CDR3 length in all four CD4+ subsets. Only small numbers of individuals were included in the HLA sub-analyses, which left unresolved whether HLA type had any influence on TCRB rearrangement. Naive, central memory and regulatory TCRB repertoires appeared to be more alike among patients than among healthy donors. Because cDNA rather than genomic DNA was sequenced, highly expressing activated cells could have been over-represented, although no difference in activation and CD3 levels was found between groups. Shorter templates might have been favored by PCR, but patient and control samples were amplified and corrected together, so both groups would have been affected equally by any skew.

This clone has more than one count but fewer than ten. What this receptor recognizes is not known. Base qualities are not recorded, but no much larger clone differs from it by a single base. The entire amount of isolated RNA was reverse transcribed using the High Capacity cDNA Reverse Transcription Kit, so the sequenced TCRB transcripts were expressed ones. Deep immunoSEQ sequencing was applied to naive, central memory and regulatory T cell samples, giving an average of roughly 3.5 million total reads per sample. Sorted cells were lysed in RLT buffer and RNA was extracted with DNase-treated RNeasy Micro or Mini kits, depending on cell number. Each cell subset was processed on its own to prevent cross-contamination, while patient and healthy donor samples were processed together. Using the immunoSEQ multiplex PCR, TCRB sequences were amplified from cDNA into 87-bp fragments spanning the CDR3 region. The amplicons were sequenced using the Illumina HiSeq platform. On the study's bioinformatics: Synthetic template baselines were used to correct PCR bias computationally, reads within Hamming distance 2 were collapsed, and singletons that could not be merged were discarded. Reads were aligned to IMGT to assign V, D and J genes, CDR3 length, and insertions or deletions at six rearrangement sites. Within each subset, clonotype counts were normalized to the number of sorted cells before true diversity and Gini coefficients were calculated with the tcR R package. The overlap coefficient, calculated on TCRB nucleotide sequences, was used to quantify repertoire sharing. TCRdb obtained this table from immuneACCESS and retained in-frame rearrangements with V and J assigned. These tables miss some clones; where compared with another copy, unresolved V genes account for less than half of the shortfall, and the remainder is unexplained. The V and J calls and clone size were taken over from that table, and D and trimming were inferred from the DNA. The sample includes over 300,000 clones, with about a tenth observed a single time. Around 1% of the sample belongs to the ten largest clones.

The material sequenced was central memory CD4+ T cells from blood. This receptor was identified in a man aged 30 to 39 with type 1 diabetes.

The CDR3 loop reads CASSGGASETQYF. The nucleotide sequence reads TGTGCCAGCAGCGGGGGGGCCTCAGAGACCCAGTACTTC. The V and J genes are TRBV9 and TRBJ2-5; the D gene is possibly TRBD1 or TRBD2, with 6 bases matching each. The CDR3 spans 13 residues, from the cysteine through the phenylalanine. The DNA shown is the 39-base CDR3, in frame from base 1. The germline V gene specifies SGDLS as CDR1 and YYNGEE as CDR2. At the junction V is shortened by 3 bases and J by 4 bases, with 10 bases in between.